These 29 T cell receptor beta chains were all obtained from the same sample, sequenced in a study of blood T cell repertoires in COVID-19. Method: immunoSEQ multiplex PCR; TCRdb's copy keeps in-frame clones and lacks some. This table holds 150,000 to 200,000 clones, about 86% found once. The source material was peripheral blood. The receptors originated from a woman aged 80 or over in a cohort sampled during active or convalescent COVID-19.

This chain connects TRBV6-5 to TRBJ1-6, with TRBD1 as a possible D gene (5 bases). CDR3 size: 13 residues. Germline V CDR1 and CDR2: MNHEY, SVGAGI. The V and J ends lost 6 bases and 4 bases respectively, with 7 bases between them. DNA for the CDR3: TGTGCCAGCAGAAAGGGGTATAATTCACCCCTCCACTTT. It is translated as CASRKGYNSPLHF.

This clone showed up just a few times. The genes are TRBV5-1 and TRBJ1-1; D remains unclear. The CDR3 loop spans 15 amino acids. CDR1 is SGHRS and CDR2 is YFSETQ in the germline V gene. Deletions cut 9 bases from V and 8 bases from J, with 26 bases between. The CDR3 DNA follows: TGCGCCACCAGGTCGGGAGAGCCCTTACGCGCGGAAGCTTTCTTT. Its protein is CATRSGEPLRAEAFF.

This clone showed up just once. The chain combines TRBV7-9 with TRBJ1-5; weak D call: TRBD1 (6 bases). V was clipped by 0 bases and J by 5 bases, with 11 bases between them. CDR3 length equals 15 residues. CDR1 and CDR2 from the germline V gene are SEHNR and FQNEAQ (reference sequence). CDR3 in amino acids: CASSLALDRDQPQHF. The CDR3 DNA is TGTGCCAGCAGCTTAGCGCTGGACAGAGATCAGCCCCAGCATTTT.

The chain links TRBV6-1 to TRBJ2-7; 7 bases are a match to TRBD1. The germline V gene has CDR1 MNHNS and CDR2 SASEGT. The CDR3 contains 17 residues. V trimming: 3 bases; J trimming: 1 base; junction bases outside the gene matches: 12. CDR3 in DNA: TGTGCCAGCAGTGAGCCTGAGGGGGCGAGGAAGTCCTACGAGCAGTACGTC. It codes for CASSEPEGARKSYEQYV.

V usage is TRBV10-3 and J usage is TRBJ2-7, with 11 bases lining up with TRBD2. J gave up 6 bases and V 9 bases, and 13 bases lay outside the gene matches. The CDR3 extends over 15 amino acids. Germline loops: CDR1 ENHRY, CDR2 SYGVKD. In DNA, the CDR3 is TGTGCCATTGGCAAGGGAGCTAGCGGGGGGCGCGAGCAGTACTTC. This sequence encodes CAIGKGASGGREQYF.

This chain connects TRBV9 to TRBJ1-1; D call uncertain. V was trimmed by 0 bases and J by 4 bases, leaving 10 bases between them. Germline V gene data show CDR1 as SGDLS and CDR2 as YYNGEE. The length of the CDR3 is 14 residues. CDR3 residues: CASSVGPDTTEAFF. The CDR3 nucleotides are TGTGCCAGCAGCGTAGGCCCTGACACCACTGAAGCTTTCTTT. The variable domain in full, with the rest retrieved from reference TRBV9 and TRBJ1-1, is DSGVTQTPKHLITATGQRVTLRCSPRSGDLSVYWYQQSLDQGLQFLIQYYNGEERAKGNILERFSAQQFPDLHSELNLSSLELGDSALYFCASSVGPDTTEAFFGQGTRLTVV.

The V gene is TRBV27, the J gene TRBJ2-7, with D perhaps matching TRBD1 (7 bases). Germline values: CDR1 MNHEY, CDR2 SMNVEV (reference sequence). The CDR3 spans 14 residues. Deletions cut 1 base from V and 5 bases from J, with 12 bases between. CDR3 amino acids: CASSLWRGRDEQYF. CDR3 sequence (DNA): TGTGCCAGCAGTTTATGGAGGGGGCGCGACGAGCAGTACTTC.

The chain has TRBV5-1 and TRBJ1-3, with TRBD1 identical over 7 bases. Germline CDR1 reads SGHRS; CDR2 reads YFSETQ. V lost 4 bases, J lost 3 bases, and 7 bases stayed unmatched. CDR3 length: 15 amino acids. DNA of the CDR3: TGCGCCAGCAGCGACACAGGGGCGCGTGGAAACACCATATATTTT. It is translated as CASSDTGARGNTIYF.

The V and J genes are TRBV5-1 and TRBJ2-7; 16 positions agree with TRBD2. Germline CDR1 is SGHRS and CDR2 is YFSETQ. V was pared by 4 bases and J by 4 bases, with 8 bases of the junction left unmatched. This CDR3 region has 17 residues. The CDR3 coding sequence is TGCGCCAGCAGCCCGGGGACTAGCGGGAGGGCCAATTACGAGCAGTACGTC. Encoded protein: CASSPGTSGRANYEQYV.

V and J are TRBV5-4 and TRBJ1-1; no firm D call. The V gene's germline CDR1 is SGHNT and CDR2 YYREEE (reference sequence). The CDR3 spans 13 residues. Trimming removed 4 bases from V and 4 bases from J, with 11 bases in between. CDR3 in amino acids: CASSTTLFTEAFF. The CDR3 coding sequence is TGTGCCAGCAGCACGACTCTCTTCACTGAAGCTTTCTTT.

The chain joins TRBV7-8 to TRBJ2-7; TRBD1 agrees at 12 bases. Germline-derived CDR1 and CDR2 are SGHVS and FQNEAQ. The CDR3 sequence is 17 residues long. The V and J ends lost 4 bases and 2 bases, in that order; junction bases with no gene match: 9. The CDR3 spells CASSSLSGQGAAYEQYF. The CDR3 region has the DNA TGTGCCAGCAGCTCCCTTTCGGGACAGGGGGCTGCCTACGAGCAGTACTTC.

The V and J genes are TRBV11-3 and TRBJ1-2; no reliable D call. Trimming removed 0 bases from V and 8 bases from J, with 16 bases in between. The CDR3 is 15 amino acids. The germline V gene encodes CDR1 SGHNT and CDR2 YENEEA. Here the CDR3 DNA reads TGTGCCAGCAGCTTAGATCAAGCGGACCTAATAGGCTACACCTTC. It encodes CASSLDQADLIGYTF.

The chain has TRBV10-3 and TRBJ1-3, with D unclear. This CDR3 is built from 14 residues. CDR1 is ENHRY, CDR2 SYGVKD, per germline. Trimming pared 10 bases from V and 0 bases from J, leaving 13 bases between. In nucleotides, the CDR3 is TGTGCCACCGAGACATCGAACTCTGGAAACACCATATATTTT. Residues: CATETSNSGNTIYF.

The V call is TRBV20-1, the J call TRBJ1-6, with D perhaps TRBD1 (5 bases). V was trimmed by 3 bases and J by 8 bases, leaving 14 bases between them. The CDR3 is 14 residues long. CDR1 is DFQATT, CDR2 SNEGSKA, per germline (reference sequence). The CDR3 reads CSASRGGLDSPLHF. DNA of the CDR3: TGCAGTGCTAGTAGGGGAGGGCTCGATTCACCCCTCCACTTT.

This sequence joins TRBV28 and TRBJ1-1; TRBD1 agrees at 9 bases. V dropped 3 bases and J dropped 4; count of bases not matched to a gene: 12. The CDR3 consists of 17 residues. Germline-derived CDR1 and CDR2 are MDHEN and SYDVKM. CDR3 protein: CASSLDRGNLHLTEAFF. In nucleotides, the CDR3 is TGTGCCAGCAGTTTGGACAGGGGTAATCTTCACCTCACTGAAGCTTTCTTT.

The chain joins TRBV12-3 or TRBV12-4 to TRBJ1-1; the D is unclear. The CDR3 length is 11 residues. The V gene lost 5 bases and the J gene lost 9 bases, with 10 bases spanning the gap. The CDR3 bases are TGTGCCAGCAGTCAAGGAGTTCAAGCTTTCTTT. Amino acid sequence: CASSQGVQAFF.

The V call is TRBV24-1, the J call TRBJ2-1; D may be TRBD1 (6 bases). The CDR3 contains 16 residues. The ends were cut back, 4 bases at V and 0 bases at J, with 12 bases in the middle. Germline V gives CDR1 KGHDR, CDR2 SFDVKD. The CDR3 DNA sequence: TGTGCCACCAGTGACCCGGGACACCACTCCTACAATGAGCAGTTCTTC. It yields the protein CATSDPGHHSYNEQFF.

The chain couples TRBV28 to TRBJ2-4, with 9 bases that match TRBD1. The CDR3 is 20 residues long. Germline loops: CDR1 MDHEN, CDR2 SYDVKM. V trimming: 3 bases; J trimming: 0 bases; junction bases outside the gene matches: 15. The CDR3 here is CASSLGAQYRGRAAKNIQYF. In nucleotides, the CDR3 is TGTGCCAGCAGTTTGGGGGCCCAATACAGGGGGCGCGCAGCCAAAAACATTCAGTACTTC.

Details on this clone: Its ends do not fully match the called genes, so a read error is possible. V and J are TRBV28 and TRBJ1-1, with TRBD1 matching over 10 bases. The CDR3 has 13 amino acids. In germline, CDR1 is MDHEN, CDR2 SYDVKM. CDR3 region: CQTGGAQNTEAFF. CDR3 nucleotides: TGCCAGACAGGGGGCGCTCAGAACACTGAAGCTTTCTTT.

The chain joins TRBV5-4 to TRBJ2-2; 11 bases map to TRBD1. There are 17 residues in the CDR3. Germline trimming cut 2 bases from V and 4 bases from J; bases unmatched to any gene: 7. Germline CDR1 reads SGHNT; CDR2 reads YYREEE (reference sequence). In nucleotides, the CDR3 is TGTGCCAGCAGCTTCCCGGGACAGGGGGTACGCACCGGGGAGCTGTTTTTT. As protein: CASSFPGQGVRTGELFF.

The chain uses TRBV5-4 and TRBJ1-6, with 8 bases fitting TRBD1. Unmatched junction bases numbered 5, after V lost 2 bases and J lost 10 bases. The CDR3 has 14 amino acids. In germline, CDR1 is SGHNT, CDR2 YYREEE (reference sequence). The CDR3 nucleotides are TGTGCCAGCAGCTTACCAAGACAGGGGTCACCCCTCCACTTT. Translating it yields CASSLPRQGSPLHF.

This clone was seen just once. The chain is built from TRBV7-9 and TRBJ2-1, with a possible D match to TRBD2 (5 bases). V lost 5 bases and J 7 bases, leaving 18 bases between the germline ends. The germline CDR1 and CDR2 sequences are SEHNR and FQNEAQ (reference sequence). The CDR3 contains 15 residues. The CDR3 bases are TGTGCCAGCAGCCCGCCGGGCCTAGCCGGGAATGAGCAGTTCTTC. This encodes CASSPPGLAGNEQFF. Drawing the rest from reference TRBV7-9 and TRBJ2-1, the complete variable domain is DTGVSQNPRHKITKRGQNVTFRCDPISEHNRLYWYRQTLGQGPEFLTYFQNEAQLEKSRLLSDRFSAERPKGSFSTLEIQRTEQGDSAMYLCASSPPGLAGNEQFFGPGTRLTVL.

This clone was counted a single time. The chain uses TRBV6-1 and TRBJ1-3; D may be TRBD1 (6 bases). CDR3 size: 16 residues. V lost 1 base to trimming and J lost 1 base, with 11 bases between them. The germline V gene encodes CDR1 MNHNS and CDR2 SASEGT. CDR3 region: CASSEGLGASGNTIYF. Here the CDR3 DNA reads TGTGCCAGCAGTGAAGGTCTGGGGGCTTCTGGAAACACCATATATTTT.

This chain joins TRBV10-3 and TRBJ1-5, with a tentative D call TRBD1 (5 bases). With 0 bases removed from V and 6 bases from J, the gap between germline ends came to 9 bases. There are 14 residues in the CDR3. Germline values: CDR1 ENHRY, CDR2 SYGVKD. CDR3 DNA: TGTGCCATCAGTGAGTCCAGGGATGGTCAGCCCCAGCATTTT. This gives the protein CAISESRDGQPQHF.

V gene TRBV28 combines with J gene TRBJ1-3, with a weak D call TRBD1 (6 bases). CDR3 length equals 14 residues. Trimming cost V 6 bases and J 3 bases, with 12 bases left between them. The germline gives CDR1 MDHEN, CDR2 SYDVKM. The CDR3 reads CASRTQGGGNTIYF. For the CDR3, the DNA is TGTGCCAGCAGAACACAGGGTGGTGGAAACACCATATATTTT.

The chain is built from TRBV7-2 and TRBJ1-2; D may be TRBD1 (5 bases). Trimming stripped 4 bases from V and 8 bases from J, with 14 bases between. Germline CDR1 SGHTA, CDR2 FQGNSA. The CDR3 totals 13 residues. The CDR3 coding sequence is TGTGCCAGCAGCTCCCAAGGGGCTTTCGGCTACACCTTC. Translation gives CASSSQGAFGYTF.

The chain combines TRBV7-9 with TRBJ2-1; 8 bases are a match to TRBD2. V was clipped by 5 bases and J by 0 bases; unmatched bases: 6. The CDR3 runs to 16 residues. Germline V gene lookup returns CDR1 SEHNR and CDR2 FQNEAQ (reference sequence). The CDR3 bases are TGTGCCAGCAGCCCTACTAGCGGCAGCTCCTACAATGAGCAGTTCTTC. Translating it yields CASSPTSGSSYNEQFF.

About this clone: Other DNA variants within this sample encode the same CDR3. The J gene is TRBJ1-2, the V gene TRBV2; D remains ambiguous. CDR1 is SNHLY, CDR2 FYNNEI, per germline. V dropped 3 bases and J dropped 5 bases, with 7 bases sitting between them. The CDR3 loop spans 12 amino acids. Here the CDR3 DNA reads TGTGCCAGCAGTGAGGGAGGGTATGGCTACACCTTC. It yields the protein CASSEGGYGYTF.

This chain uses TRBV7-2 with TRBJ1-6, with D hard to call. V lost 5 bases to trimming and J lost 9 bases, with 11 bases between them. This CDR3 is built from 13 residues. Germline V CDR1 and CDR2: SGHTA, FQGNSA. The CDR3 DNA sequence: TGTGCCAGCAGCCCTCCGGCGGTTTCACCCCTCCACTTT. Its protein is CASSPPAVSPLHF.